Each of the 9 T cell receptor beta chains below was sequenced from the same sample in a study of T cell repertoires in MIS-A myocarditis. The table came from immunoSEQ multiplex PCR; TCRdb's copy has only in-frame clones and leaves some out. The table shows 15,000 or so clones, with around two thirds occurring only once. Sequencing used left ventricle heart tissue obtained at autopsy. The receptors shown here come from a man aged 18-30 years with fulminant myocarditis from multisystem inflammatory syndrome in adults (MIS-A) after COVID-19.

This rearrangement joins TRBV28 to TRBJ1-2, with D tentatively TRBD1 (6 bases). Trimming removed 4 bases from V and 5 bases from J, with 14 bases in between. The CDR3 is 14 residues long. Germline V gene lookup returns CDR1 MDHEN and CDR2 SYDVKM. The chain's CDR3 is CASSSSGEYYGYTF. The CDR3 DNA sequence: TGTGCCAGCAGTTCTTCAGGGGAATATTATGGCTACACCTTC.

The chain recombines TRBV6-2 or TRBV6-3 with TRBJ2-1; TRBD1 matches 9 bases. There are 15 residues in the CDR3. Germline V gene lookup returns CDR1 MNHEY and CDR2 SVGEGT. The junction had 3 bases not matched to a gene; V was cut back by 2 bases and J by 4 bases. CDR3 bases: TGTGCCAGCAGTTACAGCGGGACAGGGTACAATGAGCAGTTCTTC. It is translated as CASSYSGTGYNEQFF.

In this sample, this clone turned up a few times. The V call is TRBV4-3, the J call TRBJ2-3; 9 bases line up with TRBD1. The ends lost 5 bases at V and 1 base at J; junction bases unmatched: 4. From germline, CDR1 is LGHNA and CDR2 YSLEER. This CDR3 region has 15 residues. CDR3 nucleotide sequence: TGCGCCAGCAGCTTACAGGGGGCCCGCACAGATACGCAGTATTTT. This codes for CASSLQGARTDTQYF.

The rearrangement uses TRBV5-1 and TRBJ2-1; perhaps TRBD2 as D (6 bases). Germline lookup yields CDR1 SGHRS and CDR2 YFSETQ. The CDR3 is 16 residues long. The V end was cut by 4 bases, the J end by 0 bases, with 14 bases between. The CDR3 DNA reads TGCGCCAGCAGCAAAATAGCGGCTAGCTCCTACAATGAGCAGTTCTTC. Translating gives CASSKIAASSYNEQFF.

This clone was counted between two and nine times. V is TRBV2 and J is TRBJ2-5; no firm D call. CDR3 size: 12 residues. In germline, CDR1 is SNHLY, CDR2 FYNNEI. V was clipped by 7 bases and J by 4 bases, with 10 bases between them. In DNA, the CDR3 is TGTGCCAGCACATCGACGGGAGAGACCCAGTACTTC. It yields the protein CASTSTGETQYF.

This clone was seen just once. This sequence joins TRBV2 and TRBJ2-7; 8 bases line up with TRBD1. J gave up 0 bases and V 4 bases, and 5 bases lay outside the gene matches. CDR1 is SNHLY and CDR2 is FYNNEI in the germline V gene. This CDR3 spans 15 amino acids. Written as DNA, the CDR3 is TGTGCCAGCAGTGGTAGACAGGGGAGCTCCTACGAGCAGTACTTC. Translated, it gives CASSGRQGSSYEQYF. Full variable domain (outside the CDR3, taken from reference TRBV2 and TRBJ2-7): EPEVTQTPSHQVTQMGQEVILRCVPISNHLYFYWYRQILGQKVEFLVSFYNNEISEKSEIFDDQFSVERPDGSNFTLKIRSTKLEDSAMYFCASSGRQGSSYEQYFGPGTRLTVT.

This clone was counted only a few times. The chain employs TRBV10-1 and TRBJ2-2; the D gene is possibly TRBD1 (6 bases). The ends were cut back, 6 bases at V and 0 bases at J, with 11 bases in the middle. The CDR3 spans 15 residues. In germline, CDR1 is WNHNN, CDR2 SYGVQD (reference sequence). CDR3 coding DNA: TGCGCCAGCAGCGGACAGCTTTCGAACACCGGGGAGCTGTTTTTT. Amino acids: CASSGQLSNTGELFF.

The chain joins TRBV18 to TRBJ2-1; TRBD2 agrees at 13 bases. Germline CDR1 reads KGHSH; CDR2 reads LQKENI. Trimming took 4 bases from V and 2 from J; bases not matched to a gene: 8. CDR3 size: 18 residues. CDR3 DNA: TGTGCCAGCTCACGCTCCGGGACTAGCGGGGCAACCTACAATGAGCAGTTCTTC. This translates into CASSRSGTSGATYNEQFF.

This clone was observed a single time. The chain links TRBV10-1 to TRBJ1-6, with 7 bases matching TRBD1. The CDR3 has 13 residues. Trimming at V came to 8 bases and at J to 8 bases, leaving 6 bases not matched to a gene. Germline CDR1 reads WNHNN; CDR2 reads SYGVQD (reference sequence). CDR3 in amino acids: CASGHRGYSPLHF. The CDR3 DNA sequence: TGCGCCAGCGGCCACAGGGGTTATTCACCCCTCCACTTT.